This TCR beta chain came from a study of CD8+ T cells in alopecia areata. Study in general: Those treated were given oral tofacitinib at 5 to 10 mg twice daily.

V lost 2 bases and J 0 bases, leaving 3 bases between the germline ends. The germline gives CDR1 LNHNV, CDR2 YYDKDF (reference sequence). The CDR3 has 13 residues. Reverse transcription of extracted RNA yielded cDNA, which provided the sequencing template. Method: immunoSEQ multiplex PCR; TCRdb's copy keeps in-frame clones and lacks some. The sample holds hundreds of thousands of clones, roughly 57% seen once. This chain connects TRBV15 to TRBJ2-3; no firm D call. Sequenced here: CD4+ T cells sorted from blood, sampled at week 0. The TCR sequence derives from a human donor with alopecia areata. This CDR3 is CATSRPSTDTQYF. The CDR3 DNA sequence: TGTGCCACCAGCAGACCGAGCACAGATACGCAGTATTTT.